The sequence of this TCR beta chain was determined in a study of T cell responses to AZD1222 COVID-19 vaccine. Whole-study findings and limits: Possibly, clonal diversity was underestimated; donors were largely white British and included more females. Baseline seropositivity characterized only a handful of AZD1222 recipients. Spike-spanning, vaccine-associated CD4 TCRs were dominant at 160-218 and 743-854. Among spike-specific TCRs, nearly half reportedly target unmutated variant regions.

Data came from immunoSEQ multiplex PCR; TCRdb stores just in-frame clones and leaves some out. This table has about 150,000 clones, 90% appearing once. As for this clone: Its target is unknown.

Germline CDR1 reads SGHDT; CDR2 reads YYEEEE. The CDR3 runs 13 residues. Deletions cut 1 base from V and 7 bases from J, with 9 bases between. The sequence was collected from an adult in good health. V and J are TRBV5-6 and TRBJ1-5, with D unclear. The sequenced sample was peripheral blood, obtained on day 0 of AZD1222 vaccination. CDR3 sequence: CASSLRLGQPQHF. CDR3 DNA: TGTGCCAGCAGCTTGAGGTTGGGCCAGCCCCAGCATTTT.